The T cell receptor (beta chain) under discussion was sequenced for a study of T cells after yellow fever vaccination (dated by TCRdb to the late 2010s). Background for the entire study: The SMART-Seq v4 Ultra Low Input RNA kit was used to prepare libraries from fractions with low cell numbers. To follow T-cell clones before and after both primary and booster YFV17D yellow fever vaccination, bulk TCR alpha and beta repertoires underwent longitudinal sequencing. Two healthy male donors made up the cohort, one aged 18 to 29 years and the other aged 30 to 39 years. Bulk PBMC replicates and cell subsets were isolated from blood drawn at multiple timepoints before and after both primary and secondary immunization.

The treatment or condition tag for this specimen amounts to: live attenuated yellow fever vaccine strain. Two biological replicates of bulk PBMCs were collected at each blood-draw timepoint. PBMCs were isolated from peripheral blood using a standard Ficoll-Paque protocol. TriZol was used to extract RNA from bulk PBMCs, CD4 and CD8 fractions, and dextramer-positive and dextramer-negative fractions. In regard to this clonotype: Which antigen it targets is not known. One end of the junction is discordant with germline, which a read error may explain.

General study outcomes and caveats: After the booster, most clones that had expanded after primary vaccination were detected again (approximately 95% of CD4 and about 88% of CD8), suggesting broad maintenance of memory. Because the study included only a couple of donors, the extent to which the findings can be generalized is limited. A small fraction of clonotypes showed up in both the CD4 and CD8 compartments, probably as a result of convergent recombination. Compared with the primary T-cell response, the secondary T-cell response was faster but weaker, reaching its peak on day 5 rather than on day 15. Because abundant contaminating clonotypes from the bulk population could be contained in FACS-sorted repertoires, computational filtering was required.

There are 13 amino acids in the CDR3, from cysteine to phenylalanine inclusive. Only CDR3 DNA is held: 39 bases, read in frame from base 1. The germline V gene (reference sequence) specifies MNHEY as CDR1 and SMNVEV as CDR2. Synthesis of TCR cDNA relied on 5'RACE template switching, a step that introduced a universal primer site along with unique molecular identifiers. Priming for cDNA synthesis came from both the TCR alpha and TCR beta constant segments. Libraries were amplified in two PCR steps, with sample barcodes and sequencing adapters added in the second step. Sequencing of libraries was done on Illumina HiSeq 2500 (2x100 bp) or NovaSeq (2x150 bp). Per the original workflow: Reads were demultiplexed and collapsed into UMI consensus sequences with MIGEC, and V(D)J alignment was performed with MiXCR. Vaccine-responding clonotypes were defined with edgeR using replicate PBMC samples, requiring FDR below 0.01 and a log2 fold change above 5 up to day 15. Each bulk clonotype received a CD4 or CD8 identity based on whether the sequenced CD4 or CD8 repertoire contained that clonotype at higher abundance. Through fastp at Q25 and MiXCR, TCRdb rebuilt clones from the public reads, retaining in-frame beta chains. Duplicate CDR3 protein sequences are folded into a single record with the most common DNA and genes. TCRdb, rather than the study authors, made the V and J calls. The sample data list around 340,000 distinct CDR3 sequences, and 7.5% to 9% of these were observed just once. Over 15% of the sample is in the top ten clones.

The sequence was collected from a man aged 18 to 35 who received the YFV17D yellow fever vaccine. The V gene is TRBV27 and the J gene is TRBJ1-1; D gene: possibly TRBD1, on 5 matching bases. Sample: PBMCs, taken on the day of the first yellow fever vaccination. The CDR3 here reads CDSSLTGGDGAFF. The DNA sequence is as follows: TGTGACAGCAGTTTAACGGGAGGGGATGGAGCTTTCTTT.